A single sample gave rise to the 4 T cell receptor beta chains below, sequenced in a study of early T cells in non-severe SARS-CoV-2 infection. TCRdb recomputed calls from the 5' RACE reads with MiXCR, one row per CDR3 protein. The sample records some 81,000 distinct CDR3 sequences, around 9.9% being singletons. The source material was whole blood. These TCRs come from an adult who was a healthcare worker with PCR-confirmed SARS-CoV-2 infection or an uninfected control (not recorded which).

This clonotype showed up many times. V usage is TRBV12-3 or TRBV12-4 and J usage is TRBJ2-4; D unresolved. V lost 3 bases and J 0 bases, leaving 9 bases between the germline ends. There are 15 residues in the CDR3. This chain's CDR3 is CASSLSTVAKNIQYF. Here the CDR3 DNA reads TGTGCCAGCAGTTTGAGTACAGTAGCCAAAAACATTCAGTACTTC.

This chain uses TRBV29-1 with TRBJ1-4; D unresolved. The V gene lost 8 bases and the J gene lost 5 bases, with 15 bases spanning the gap. This CDR3 is 13 amino acids long. Looked up from germline, CDR1 is SQVTM and CDR2 is ANQGSEA. CDR3 protein: CSFGVDRNEKLFF. CDR3 DNA: TGCAGCTTTGGGGTGGATCGCAATGAAAAACTGTTTTTT.

This clonotype was seen a single time. The chain is built from TRBV20-1 and TRBJ2-1; the match to TRBD2 covers 10 bases. CDR3 length: 14 residues. Germline loops: CDR1 DFQATT, CDR2 SNEGSKA (reference sequence). The V segment lost 5 bases and the J segment 7 bases; nucleotides outside the gene matches: 8. Here the CDR3 reads CSAGEASGRNEQFF. Written as DNA, the CDR3 is TGCAGTGCTGGGGAGGCTAGCGGGAGAAATGAGCAGTTCTTC.

This clonotype was counted at least ten times. This chain links TRBV7-8 with TRBJ2-7, with 8 bases aligning to TRBD1. The germline gives CDR1 SGHVS, CDR2 FQNEAQ. Trimming cost V 6 bases and J 2 bases; bases outside gene matches: 12. The CDR3 covers 16 residues. CDR3 coding DNA: TGTGCCAGCAGTCTCACGGTCGGGACAGGACCCTACGAGCAGTACTTC. Encoded protein: CASSLTVGTGPYEQYF.